The present T cell receptor (beta chain) was sequenced within a study of blood T cell repertoires in COVID-19. Looking at the study overall: The origin of the acute and convalescent COVID-19 samples was the United States, Italy and Spain.

Participants were aged about 18 to 90 years, lived in 24 US areas, and enrolled virtually. Participants' reported clinical history set cohort assignment. Original analysis: Nucleated cell counts were estimated from reference gene primer amplification. TCRdb keeps only in-frame clones here, not all; method: immunoSEQ multiplex PCR. The DNA was the basis for D and trimming; V, J and clone size are from that table. The profile shows about 280,000 clones, around 80% of them singletons. This clone was observed once. This CDR3 contains 16 residues. CDR1 SEHNR and CDR2 FQNEAQ come from the germline V gene (reference sequence). Trimming shortened V by 7 bases and J by 2 bases, and 21 bases separated the two germline ends.

The sample comprised PBMCs or T cells enriched from blood (not recorded which). The source is a man aged 40-55 years who had been exposed to COVID-19. V is TRBV7-9 and J is TRBJ2-7; D remains ambiguous. The CDR3 DNA reads TGTGCCAGCATCCGTCGAAGAACTCCCCCGACCTACGAGCAGTACTTC. Translated: CASIRRRTPPTYEQYF.